This T cell receptor beta chain was found in a study of cytomegalovirus exposure and HLA in healthy donors. Study-level results: The study listed under 200 cytomegalovirus-associated TCR beta chains. The study dropped some indistinguishable V segments, TRBV6-2 and TRBV6-3 among them.

Notes on this clone: Its antigen remains unknown.

The V end was cut by 1 base, the J end by 9 bases, with 10 bases between. This CDR3 region has 13 residues. Germline CDR1 MNHEY, CDR2 SVGAGI. In the PCR, 60 Vbeta and 13 Jbeta primers were used. The data were produced by immunoSEQ multiplex PCR, yet TCRdb's version contains in-frame clones alone and is incomplete. The sample has some 75,000 clones; about four fifths are singletons. The rearrangement uses TRBV6-5 and TRBJ2-1; maybe TRBD2 (6 bases). Sequenced material: PBMCs. The sequence was obtained from a young man in good health and CMV-seropositive. The CDR3 region is CASSYYRESEQFF. The CDR3 DNA reads TGTGCCAGCAGTTACTACCGGGAGAGTGAGCAGTTCTTC.